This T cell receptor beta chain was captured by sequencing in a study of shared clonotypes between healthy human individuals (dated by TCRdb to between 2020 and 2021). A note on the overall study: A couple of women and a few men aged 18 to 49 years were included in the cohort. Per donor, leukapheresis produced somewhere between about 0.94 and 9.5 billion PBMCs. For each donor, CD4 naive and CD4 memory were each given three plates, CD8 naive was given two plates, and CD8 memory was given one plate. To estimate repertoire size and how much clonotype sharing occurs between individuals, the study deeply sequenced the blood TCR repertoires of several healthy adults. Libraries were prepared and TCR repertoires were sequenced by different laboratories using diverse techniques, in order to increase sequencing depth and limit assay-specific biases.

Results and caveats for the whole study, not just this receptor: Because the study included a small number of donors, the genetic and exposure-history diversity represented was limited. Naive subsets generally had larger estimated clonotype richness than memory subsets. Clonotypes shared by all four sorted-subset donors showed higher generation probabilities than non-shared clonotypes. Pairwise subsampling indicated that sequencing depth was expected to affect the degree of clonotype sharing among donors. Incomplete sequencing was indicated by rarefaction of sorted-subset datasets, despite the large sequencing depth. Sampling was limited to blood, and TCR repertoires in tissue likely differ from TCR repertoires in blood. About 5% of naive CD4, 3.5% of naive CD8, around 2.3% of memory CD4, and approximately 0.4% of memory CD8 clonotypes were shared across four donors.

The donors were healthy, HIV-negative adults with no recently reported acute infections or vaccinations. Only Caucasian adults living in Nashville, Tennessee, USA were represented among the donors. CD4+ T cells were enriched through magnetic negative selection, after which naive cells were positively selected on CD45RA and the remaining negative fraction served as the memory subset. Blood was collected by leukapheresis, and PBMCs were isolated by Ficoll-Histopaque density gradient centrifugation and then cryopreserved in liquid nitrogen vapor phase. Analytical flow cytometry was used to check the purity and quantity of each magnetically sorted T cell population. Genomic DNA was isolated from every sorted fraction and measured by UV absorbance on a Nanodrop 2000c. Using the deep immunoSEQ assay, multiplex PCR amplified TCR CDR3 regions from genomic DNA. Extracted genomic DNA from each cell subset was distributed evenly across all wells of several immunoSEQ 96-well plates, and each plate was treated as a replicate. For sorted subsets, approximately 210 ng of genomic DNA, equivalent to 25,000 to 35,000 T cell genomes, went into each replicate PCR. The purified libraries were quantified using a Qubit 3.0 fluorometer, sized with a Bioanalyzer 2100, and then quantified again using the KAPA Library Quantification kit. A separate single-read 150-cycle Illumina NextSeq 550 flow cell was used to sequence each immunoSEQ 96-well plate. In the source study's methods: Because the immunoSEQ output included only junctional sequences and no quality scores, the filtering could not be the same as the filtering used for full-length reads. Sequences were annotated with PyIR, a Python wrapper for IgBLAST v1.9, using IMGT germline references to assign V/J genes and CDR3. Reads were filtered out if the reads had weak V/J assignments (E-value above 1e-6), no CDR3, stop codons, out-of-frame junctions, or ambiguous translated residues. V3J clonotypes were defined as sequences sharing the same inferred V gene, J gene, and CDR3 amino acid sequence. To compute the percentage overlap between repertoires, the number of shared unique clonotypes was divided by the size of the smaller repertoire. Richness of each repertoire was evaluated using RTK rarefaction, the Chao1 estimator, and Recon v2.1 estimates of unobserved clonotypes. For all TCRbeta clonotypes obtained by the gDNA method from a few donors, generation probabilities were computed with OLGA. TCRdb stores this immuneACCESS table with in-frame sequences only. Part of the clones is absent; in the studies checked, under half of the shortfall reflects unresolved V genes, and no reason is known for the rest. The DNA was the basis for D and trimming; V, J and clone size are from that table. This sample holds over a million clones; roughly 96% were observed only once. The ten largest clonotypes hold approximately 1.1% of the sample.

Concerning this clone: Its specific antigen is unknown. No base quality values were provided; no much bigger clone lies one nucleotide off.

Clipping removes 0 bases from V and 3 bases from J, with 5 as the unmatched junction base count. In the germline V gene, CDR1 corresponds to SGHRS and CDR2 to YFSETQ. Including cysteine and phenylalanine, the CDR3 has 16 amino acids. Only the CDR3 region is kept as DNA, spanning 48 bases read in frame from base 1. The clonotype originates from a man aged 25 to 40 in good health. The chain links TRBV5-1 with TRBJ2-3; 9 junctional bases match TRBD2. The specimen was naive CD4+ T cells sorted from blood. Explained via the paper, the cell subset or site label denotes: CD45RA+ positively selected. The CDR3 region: CASSLAASGTTDTQYF. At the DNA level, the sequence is TGCGCCAGCAGCTTGGCGGCTAGCGGGACGACAGATACGCAGTATTTT.